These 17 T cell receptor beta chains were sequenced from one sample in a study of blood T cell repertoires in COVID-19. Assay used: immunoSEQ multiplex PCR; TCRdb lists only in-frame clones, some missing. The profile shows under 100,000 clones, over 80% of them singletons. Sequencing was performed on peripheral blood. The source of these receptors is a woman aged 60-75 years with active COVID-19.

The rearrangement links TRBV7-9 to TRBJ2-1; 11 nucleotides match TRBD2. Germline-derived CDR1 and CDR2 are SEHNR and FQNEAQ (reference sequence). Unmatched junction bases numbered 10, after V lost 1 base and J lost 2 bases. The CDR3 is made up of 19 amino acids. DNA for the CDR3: TGTGCCAGCAGCTTAGGGTGGGGACTAGCGGAAAAAACCTACAATGAGCAGTTCTTC. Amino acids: CASSLGWGLAEKTYNEQFF.

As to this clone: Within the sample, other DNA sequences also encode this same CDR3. The CDR3 here is CASSATASYEQYF. As DNA, the CDR3 is TGTGCCAGTAGTGCGACAGCCTCCTACGAGCAGTACTTC. The chain combines TRBV19 with TRBJ2-7; the D gene is possibly TRBD1 (5 bases). V gave up 5 bases and J gave up 0 bases, with 8 bases separating them. The CDR3 totals 13 residues. Germline CDR1 reads LNHDA; CDR2 reads SQIVND (reference sequence).

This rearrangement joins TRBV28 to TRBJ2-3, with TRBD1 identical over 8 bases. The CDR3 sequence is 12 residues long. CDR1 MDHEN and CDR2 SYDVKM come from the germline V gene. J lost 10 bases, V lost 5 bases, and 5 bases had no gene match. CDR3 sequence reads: CASSPRQGSQYF. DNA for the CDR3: TGTGCCAGCAGTCCGCGACAGGGGTCGCAGTATTTT.

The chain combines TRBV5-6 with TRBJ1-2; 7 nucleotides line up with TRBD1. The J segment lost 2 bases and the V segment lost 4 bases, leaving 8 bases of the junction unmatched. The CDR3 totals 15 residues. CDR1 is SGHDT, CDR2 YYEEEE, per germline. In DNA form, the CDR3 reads TGTGCCAGCAGCCCCGGGACAGACCTAAACTATGGCTACACCTTC. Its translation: CASSPGTDLNYGYTF.

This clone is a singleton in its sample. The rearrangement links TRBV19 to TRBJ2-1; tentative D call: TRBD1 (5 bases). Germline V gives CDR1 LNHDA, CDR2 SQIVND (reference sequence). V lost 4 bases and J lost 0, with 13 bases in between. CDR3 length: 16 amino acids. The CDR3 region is CASSTLQGFSYNEQFF. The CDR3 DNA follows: TGTGCCAGTAGTACTCTTCAGGGATTCTCCTACAATGAGCAGTTCTTC. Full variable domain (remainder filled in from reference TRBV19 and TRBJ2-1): DGGITQSPKYLFRKEGQNVTLSCEQNLNHDAMYWYRQDPGQGLRLIYYSQIVNDFQKGDIAEGYSVSREKKESFPLTVTSAQKNPTAFYLCASSTLQGFSYNEQFFGPGTRLTVL.

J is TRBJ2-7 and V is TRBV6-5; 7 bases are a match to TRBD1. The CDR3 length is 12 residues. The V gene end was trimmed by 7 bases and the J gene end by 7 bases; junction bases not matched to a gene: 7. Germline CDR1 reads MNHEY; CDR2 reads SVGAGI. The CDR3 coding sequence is TGTGCCAGCACCGCGACAGGGTATGAGCAGTACTTC. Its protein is CASTATGYEQYF.

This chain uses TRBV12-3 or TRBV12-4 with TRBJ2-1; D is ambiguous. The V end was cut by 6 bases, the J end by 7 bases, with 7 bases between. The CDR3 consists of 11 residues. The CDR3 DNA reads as TGTGCCAGCAGACTGGTGAATGAGCAGTTCTTC. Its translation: CASRLVNEQFF.

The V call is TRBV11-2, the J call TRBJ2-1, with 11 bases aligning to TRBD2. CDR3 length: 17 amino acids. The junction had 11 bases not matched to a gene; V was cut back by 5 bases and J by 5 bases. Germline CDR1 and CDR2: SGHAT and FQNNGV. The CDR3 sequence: CASSPIGASGRNNEQFF. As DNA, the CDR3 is TGTGCCAGCAGCCCAATCGGAGCTAGCGGGAGGAACAATGAGCAGTTCTTC.

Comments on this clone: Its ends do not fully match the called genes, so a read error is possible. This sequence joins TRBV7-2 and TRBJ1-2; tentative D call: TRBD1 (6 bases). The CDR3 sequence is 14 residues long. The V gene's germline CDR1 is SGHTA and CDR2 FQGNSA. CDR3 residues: CASSLMAGDYGYTF. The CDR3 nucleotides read TGTGCCAGCAGCTTAATGGCAGGGGACTACGGCTACACCTTC.

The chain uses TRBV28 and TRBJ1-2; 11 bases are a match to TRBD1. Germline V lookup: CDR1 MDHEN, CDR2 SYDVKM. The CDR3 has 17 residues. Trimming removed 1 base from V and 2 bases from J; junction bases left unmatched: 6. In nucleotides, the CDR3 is TGTGCCAGCAGTTTATCCGCCGGGACAGGGGGGAACTATGGCTACACCTTC. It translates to CASSLSAGTGGNYGYTF.

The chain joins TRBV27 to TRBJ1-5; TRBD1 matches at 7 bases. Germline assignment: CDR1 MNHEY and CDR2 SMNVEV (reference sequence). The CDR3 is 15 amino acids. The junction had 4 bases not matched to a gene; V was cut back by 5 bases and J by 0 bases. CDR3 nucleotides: TGTGCCAGCAGTCTTAGGGGGCTTAGCAATCAGCCCCAGCATTTT. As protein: CASSLRGLSNQPQHF.

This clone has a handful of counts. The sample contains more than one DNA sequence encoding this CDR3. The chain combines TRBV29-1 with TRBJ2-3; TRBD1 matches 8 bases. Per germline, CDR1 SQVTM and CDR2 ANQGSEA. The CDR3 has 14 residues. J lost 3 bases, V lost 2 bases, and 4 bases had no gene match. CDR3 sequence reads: CSVESDRETDTQYF. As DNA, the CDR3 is TGCAGCGTTGAATCGGACAGGGAAACAGATACGCAGTATTTT.

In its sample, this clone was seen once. CDR3 sequence (DNA): TGCGCCAGCGGCTCCGGGACAGGGGGCGCGGGCTCCTACAATGAGCAGTTCTTC. This sequence encodes CASGSGTGGAGSYNEQFF. The V call is TRBV10-1, the J call TRBJ2-1; 12 bases fit TRBD1. J gave up 0 bases and V 8 bases, and 11 bases lay outside the gene matches. The CDR3 sequence is 18 residues long. Germline lookup yields CDR1 WNHNN and CDR2 SYGVQD (reference sequence).

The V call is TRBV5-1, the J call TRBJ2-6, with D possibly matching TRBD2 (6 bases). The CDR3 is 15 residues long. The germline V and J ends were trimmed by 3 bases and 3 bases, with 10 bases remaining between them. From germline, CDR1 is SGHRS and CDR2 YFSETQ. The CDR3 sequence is CASSSEGIGANVLTF. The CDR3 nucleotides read TGCGCCAGCAGCTCGGAGGGAATTGGGGCCAACGTCCTGACTTTC.

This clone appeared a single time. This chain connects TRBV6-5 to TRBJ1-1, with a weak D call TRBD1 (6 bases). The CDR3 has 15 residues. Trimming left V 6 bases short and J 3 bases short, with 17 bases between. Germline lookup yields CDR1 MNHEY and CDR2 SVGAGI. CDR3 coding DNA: TGTGCCAGCAGCTTAGACAGGCTTTGGGACACTGAAGCTTTCTTT. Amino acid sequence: CASSLDRLWDTEAFF.

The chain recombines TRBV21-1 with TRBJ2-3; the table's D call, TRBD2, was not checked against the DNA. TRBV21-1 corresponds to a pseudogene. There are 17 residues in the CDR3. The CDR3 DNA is TGTGCCAGCAGCTGGTGGACCGGGACTAGCGGGACAGATACGCAGTATTTT. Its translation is CASSWWTGTSGTDTQYF.

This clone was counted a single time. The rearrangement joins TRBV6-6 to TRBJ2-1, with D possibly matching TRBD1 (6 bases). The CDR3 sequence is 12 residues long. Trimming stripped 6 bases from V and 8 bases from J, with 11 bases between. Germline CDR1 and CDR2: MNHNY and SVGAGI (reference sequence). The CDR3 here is CASSQGSYEQFF. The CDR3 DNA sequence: TGTGCCAGCAGCCAGGGGAGCTATGAGCAGTTCTTC.